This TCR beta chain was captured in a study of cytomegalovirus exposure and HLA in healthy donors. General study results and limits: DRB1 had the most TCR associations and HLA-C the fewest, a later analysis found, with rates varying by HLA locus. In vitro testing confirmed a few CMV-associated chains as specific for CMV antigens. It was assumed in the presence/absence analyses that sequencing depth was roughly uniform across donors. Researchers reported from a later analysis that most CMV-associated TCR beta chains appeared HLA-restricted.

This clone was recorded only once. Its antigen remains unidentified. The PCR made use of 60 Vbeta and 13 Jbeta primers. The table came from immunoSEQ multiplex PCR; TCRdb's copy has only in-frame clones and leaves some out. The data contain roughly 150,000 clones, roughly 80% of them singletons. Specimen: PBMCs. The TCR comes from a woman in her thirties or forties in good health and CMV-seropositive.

The CDR3 DNA reads as TGTGCCAGCAGCGCTCGACAGGGAATCGGCGAGCAGTACTTC. This gives the protein CASSARQGIGEQYF. The rearrangement uses TRBV7-2 and TRBJ2-7; 7 nucleotides agree with TRBD1. CDR1 is SGHTA and CDR2 is FQGNSA in the germline V gene. The CDR3 is 14 amino acids. V trimming: 5 bases; J trimming: 6 bases; junction bases outside the gene matches: 10.